This T cell receptor beta chain came from a study of T cell repertoires in cytomegalovirus infection. As for the study in general: Public TCR beta signature analysis indicated the presence of both CMV infection and matching HLA type.

TCRdb analysed the reads with MiXCR anew, one entry per CDR3 protein. The repertoire holds hundreds of thousands of distinct CDR3 sequences, with 35% as singletons. V lost 6 bases, J lost 0 bases, and 8 bases lay in between. The CDR3 is 14 residues long. The V gene's germline CDR1 is MNHEY and CDR2 SMNVEV (reference sequence). A few counts support this clonotype. Sequenced: PBMCs. This receptor was identified in a human donor in good health (CMV status not recorded). Some clones in this sample may be carry-over from other donors' samples. J is TRBJ1-4 and V is TRBV27, with D possibly being TRBD1 (5 bases). This CDR3 reads CASRTDTTNEKLFF. The CDR3 DNA reads as TGTGCCAGCAGGACAGATACAACTAATGAAAAACTGTTTTTT.